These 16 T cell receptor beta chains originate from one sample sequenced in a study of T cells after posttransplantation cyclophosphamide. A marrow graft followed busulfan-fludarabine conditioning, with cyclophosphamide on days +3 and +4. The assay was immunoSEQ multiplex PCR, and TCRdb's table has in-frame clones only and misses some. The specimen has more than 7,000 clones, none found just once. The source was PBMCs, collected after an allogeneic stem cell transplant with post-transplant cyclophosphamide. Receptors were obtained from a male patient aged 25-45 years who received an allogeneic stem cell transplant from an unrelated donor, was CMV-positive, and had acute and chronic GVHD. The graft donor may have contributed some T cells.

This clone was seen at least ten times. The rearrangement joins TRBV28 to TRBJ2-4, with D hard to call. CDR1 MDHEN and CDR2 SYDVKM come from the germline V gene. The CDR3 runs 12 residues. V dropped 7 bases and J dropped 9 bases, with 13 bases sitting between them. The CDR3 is CASTTQESIQYF. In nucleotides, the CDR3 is TGTGCCAGCACCACCCAGGAGAGCATTCAGTACTTC.

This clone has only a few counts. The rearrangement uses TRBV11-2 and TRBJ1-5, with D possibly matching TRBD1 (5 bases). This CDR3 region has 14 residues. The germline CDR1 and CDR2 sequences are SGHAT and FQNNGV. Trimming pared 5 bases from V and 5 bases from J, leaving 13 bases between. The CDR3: CASSLGSGDQPQHF. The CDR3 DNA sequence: TGTGCCAGCAGCCTAGGGTCGGGGGATCAGCCCCAGCATTTT.

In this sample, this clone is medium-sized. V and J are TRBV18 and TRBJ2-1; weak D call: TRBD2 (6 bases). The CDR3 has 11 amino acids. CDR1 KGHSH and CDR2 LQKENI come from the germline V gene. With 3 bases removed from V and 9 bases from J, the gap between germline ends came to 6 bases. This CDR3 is CASSPGGEQFF. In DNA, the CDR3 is TGTGCCAGCTCACCGGGGGGTGAGCAGTTCTTC.

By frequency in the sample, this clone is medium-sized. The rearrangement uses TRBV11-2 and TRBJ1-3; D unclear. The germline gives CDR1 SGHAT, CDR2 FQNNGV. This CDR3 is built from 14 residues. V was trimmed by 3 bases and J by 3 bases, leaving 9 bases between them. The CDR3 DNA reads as TGTGCCAGCAGCTTGCGAACGCTTGGAAACACCATATATTTT. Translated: CASSLRTLGNTIYF.

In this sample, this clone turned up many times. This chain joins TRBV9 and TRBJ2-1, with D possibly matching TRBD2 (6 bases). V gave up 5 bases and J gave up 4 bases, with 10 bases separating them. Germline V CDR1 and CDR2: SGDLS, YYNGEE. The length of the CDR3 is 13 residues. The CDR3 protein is CASSASAYNEQFF. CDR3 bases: TGTGCCAGCAGTGCTAGCGCGTACAATGAGCAGTTCTTC.

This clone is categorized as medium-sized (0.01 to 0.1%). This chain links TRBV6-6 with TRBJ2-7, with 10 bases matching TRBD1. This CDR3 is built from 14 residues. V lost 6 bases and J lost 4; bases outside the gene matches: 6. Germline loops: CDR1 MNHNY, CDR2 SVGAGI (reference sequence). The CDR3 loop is CASRRDRGPYEQYF. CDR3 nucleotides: TGTGCCAGCAGACGCGACAGGGGGCCGTACGAGCAGTACTTC.

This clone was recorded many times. The DNA of the CDR3 is TGTGCCAGTAACTCCGGGCCCGGGACAGCGAAAAACATTCAGTACTTC. Translating it yields CASNSGPGTAKNIQYF. V is TRBV19 and J is TRBJ2-4, with 7 bases identical to TRBD1. The junction had 13 bases not matched to a gene; V was cut back by 7 bases and J by 4 bases. The germline gives CDR1 LNHDA, CDR2 SQIVND (reference sequence). This CDR3 is built from 16 residues.

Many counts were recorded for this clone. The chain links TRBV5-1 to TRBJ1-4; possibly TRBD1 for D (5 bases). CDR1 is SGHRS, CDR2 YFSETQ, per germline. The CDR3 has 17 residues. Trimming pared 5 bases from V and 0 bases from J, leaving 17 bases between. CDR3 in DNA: TGCGCCAGCAGGGAGGGCTATAAGGGGACAACTAATGAAAAACTGTTTTTT. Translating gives CASREGYKGTTNEKLFF.

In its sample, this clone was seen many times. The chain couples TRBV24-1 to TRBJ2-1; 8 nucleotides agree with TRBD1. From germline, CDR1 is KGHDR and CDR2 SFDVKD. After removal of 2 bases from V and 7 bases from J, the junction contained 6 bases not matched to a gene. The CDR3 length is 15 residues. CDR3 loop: CATSDSRTGMNEQFF. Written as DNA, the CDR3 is TGTGCCACCAGTGATTCTCGGACAGGGATGAATGAGCAGTTCTTC.

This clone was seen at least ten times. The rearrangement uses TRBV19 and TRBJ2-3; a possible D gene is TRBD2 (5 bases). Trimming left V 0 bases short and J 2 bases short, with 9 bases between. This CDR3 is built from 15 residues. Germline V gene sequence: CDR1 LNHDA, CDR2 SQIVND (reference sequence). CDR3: CASSIENGVTDTQYF. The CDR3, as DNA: TGTGCCAGTAGTATAGAGAACGGGGTCACAGATACGCAGTATTTT.

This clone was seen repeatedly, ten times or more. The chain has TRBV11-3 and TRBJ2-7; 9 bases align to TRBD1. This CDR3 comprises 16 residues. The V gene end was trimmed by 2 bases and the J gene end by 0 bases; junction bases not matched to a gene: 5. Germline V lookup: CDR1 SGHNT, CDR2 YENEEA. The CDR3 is CASSLLGTGFSYEQYF. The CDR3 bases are TGTGCCAGCAGCTTACTCGGGACAGGGTTCTCCTACGAGCAGTACTTC.

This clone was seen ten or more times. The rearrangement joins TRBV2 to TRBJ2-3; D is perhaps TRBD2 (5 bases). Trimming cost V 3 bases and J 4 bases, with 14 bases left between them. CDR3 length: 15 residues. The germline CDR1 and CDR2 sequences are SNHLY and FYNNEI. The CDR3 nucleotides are TGTGCCAGCAGTGAGTCCGGCCTCGGGGCAGATACGCAGTATTTT. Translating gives CASSESGLGADTQYF.

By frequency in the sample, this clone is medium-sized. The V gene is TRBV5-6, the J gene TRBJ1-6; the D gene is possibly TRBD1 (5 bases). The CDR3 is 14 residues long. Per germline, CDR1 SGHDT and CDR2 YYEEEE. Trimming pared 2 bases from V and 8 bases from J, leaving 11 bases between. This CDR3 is CASSLGQVDSPLHF. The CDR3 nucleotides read TGTGCCAGCAGCTTAGGACAAGTAGATTCACCCCTCCACTTT.

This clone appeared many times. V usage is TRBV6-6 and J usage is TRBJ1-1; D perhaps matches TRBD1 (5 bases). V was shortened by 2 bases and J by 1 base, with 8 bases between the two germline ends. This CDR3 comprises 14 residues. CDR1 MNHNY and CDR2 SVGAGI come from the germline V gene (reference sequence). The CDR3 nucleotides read TGTGCCAGCAGTTACGACGGGGGGAACACTGAAGCTTTCTTT. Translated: CASSYDGGNTEAFF.

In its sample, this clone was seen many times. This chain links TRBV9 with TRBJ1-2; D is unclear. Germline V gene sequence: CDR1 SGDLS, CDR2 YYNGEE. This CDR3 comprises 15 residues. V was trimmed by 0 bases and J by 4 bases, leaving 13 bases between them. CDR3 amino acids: CASSVDPGITYGYTF. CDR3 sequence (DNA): TGTGCCAGCAGCGTAGATCCGGGTATCACCTATGGCTACACCTTC.

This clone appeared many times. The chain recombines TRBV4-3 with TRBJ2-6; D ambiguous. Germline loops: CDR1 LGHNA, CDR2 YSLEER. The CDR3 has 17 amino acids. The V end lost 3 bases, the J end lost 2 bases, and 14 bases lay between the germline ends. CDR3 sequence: CASSQDRGGAGANVLTF. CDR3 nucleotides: TGCGCCAGCAGCCAGGATCGAGGCGGCGCTGGGGCCAACGTCCTGACTTTC.